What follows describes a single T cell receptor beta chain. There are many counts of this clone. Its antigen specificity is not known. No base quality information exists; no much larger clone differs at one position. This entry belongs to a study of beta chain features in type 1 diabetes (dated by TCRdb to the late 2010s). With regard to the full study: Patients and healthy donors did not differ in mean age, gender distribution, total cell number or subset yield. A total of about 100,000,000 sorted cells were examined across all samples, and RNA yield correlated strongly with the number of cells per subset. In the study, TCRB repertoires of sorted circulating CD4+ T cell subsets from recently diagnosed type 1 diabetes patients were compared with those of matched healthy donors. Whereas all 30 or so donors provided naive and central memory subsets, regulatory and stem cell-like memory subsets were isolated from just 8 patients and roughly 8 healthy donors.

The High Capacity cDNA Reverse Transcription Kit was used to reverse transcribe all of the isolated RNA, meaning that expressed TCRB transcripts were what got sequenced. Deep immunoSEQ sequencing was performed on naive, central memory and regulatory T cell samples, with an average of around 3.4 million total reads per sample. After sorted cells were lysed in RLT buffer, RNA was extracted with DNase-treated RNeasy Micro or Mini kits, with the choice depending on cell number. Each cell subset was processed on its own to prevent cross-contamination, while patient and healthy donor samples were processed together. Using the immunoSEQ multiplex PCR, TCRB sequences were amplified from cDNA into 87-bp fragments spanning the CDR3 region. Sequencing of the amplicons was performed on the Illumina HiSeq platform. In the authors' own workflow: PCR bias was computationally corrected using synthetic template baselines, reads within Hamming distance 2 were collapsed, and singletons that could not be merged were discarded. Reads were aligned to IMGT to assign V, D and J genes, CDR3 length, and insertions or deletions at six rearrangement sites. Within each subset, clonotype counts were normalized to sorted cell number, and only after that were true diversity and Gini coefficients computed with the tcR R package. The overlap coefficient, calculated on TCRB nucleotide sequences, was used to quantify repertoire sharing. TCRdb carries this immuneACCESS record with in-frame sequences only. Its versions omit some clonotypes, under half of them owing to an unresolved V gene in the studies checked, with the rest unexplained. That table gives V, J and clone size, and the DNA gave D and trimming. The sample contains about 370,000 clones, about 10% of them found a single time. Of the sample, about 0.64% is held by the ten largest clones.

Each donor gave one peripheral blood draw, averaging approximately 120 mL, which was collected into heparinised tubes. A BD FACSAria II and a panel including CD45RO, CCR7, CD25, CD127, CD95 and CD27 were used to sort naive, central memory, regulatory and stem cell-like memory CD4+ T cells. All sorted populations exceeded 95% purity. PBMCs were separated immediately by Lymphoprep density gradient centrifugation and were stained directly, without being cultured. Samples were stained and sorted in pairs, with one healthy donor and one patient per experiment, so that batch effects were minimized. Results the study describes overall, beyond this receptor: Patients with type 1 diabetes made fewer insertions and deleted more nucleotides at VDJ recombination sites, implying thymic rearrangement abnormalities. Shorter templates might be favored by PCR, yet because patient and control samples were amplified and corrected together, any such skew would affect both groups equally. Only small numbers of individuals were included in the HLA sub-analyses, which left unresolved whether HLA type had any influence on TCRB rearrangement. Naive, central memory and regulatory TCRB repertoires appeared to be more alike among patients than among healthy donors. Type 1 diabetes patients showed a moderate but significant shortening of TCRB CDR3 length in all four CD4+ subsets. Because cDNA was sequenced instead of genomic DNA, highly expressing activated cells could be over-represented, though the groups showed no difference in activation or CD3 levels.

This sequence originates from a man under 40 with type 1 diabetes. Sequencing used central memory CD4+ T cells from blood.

The CDR3 region reads CASSPNREDIQYF. The nucleotide sequence reads as follows: TGTGCCAGCTCACCGAACAGGGAGGACATTCAGTACTTC. The chain is assembled from TRBV18 and TRBJ2-4; the D element might be TRBD1 or TRBD2, as each aligns at 6 bases. V is shortened by 3 bases, J by 8 bases, and the region joining them spans 11 bases. There are 13 amino acids in the CDR3, from cysteine to phenylalanine inclusive. The only DNA kept is the CDR3, 39 bases in frame from the first base. CDR1 and CDR2, looked up from the germline V gene, are KGHSH and LQKENI.